Following are 5 T cell receptor beta chains from one sample sequenced in a study of CD8+ T cells in alopecia areata. cDNA reverse transcribed from extracted RNA served as the sequencing template. TCRdb's copy holds only in-frame clones and misses some; the assay was immunoSEQ multiplex PCR. The table shows 110,000 to 150,000 clones, with 62% occurring only once. The sequencing sample was made of CD8+ T cells sorted from blood. Receptors originate from a human donor in good health.

V is TRBV27 and J is TRBJ2-7, with D possibly matching TRBD1 (6 bases). The V end was cut by 5 bases, the J end by 0 bases, with 11 bases between. Germline V gene sequence: CDR1 MNHEY, CDR2 SMNVEV (reference sequence). The CDR3 sequence is 14 residues long. The CDR3 protein is CASSQTGLSYEQYF. The CDR3 DNA reads TGTGCCAGCAGTCAAACAGGGCTCTCCTACGAGCAGTACTTC.

V usage is TRBV19 and J usage is TRBJ1-1; weak D call: TRBD1 (5 bases). CDR1 LNHDA and CDR2 SQIVND come from the germline V gene (reference sequence). The CDR3 has 14 residues. The V end lost 6 bases, the J end lost 4 bases, and 15 bases lay between the germline ends. The CDR3 DNA reads TGTGCCAGTAGAGGGGCCAACTGGGCCACTGAAGCTTTCTTT. Translating gives CASRGANWATEAFF.

This clone was detected only a few times. The V call is TRBV7-9, the J call TRBJ1-1; tentatively, D is TRBD1 (5 bases). Per germline, CDR1 SEHNR and CDR2 FQNEAQ (reference sequence). V was pared by 4 bases and J by 5 bases, with 11 bases between. The CDR3 is 13 amino acids. CDR3 loop: CASSYPGRTEAFF. As DNA, the CDR3 is TGTGCCAGCAGCTATCCGGGGCGTACTGAAGCTTTCTTT.

The chain recombines TRBV7-9 with TRBJ2-4; D unclear. With 4 bases removed from V and 0 bases from J, the gap between germline ends came to 16 bases. The CDR3 loop spans 17 amino acids. The germline gives CDR1 SEHNR, CDR2 FQNEAQ (reference sequence). The CDR3 sequence: CASSSSRRPLAKNIQYF. The CDR3 DNA follows: TGTGCCAGCAGCTCCTCCCGGCGCCCTTTAGCCAAAAACATTCAGTACTTC.

The V gene is TRBV27, the J gene TRBJ2-2, with D possibly TRBD1 on 5 matching bases. The CDR3 runs 13 residues. V lost 2 bases to trimming and J lost 6 bases, with 7 bases between them. Per the germline V gene, CDR1 is MNHEY and CDR2 is SMNVEV (reference sequence). The CDR3 DNA follows: TGTGCCAGCAGTTTAGAACAGGCCGGGGAGCTGTTTTTT. It translates to CASSLEQAGELFF.